This T cell receptor (beta chain) stems from a study of beta chain features in type 1 diabetes. Per the germline V gene, CDR1 is MNHEY and CDR2 is SMNVEV (reference sequence). The CDR3 is made up of 13 amino acids. All of the isolated RNA was reverse transcribed, so expressed TCRB transcripts were sequenced. Regulatory, naive and central memory T cell samples averaged roughly 3.8 million reads. Some clones are missing from TCRdb's copy, which holds only in-frame ones; the method was immunoSEQ multiplex PCR. The sample gives about half a million clones, around 10% of which show up once; around 0.05% is in the top ten. Every participating donor gave one draw, a heparinised blood sample averaging approximately 110 mL.

Sequencing was carried out using naive CD4+ T cells from blood. V usage is TRBV27 and J usage is TRBJ2-7, with 10 bases fitting TRBD1. The TCR comes from a young woman in good health. For the CDR3, the DNA is TGTGCCAGCACCCGAAACCCACCCGGGACAGGGGTCGTC. It yields the protein CASTRNPPGTGVV.